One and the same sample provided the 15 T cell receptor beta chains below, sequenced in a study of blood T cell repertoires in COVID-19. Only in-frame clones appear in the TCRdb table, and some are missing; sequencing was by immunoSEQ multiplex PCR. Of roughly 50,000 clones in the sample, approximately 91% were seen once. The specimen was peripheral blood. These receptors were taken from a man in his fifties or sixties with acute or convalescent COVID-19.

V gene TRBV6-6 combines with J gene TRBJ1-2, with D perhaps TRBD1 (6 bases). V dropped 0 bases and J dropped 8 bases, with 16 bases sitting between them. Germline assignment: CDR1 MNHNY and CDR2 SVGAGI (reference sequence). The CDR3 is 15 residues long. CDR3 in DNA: TGTGCCAGCAGTTACTCCATACAGGGCTACGAAGGCTACACCTTC. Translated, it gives CASSYSIQGYEGYTF.

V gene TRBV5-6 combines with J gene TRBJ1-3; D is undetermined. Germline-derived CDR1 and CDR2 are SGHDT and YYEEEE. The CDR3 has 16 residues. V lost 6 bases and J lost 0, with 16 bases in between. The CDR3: CASINGRARSGNTIYF. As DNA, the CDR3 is TGTGCCAGCATCAACGGGAGGGCTCGCTCTGGAAACACCATATATTTT.

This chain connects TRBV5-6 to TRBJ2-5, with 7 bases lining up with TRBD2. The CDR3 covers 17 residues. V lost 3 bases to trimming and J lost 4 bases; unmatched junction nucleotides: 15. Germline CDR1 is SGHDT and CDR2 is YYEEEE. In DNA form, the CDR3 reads TGTGCCAGCAGCTCCCCCCGCCTAGGGACTAAACGAGAGACCCAGTACTTC. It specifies CASSSPRLGTKRETQYF.

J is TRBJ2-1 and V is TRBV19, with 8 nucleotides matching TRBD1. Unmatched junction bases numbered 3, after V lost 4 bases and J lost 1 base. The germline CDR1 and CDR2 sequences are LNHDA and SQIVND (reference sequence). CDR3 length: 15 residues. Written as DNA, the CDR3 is TGTGCCAGTAGTAAGAGGACAGGGTCCTACAATGAGCAGTTCTTC. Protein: CASSKRTGSYNEQFF.

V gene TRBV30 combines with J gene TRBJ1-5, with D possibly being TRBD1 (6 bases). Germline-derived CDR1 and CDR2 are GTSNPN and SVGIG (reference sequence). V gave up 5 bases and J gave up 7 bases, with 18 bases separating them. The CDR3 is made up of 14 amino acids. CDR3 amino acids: CAWGPGPQGQPQHF. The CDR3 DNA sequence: TGTGCCTGGGGTCCGGGACCCCAGGGGCAGCCCCAGCATTTT.

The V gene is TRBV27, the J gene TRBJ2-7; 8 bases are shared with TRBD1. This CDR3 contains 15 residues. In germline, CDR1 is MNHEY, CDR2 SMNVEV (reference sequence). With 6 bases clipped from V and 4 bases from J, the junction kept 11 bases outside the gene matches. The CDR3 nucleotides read TGTGCCAGCAGATTAACTCCGGGACAGGCATACGAGCAGTACTTC. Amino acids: CASRLTPGQAYEQYF.

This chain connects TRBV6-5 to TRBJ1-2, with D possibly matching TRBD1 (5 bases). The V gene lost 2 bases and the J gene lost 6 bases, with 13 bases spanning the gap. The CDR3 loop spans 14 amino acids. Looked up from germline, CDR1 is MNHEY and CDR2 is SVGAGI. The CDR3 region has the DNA TGTGCCAGCAGTTACGTCGGGGGGAAGGATGGCTACACCTTC. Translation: CASSYVGGKDGYTF.

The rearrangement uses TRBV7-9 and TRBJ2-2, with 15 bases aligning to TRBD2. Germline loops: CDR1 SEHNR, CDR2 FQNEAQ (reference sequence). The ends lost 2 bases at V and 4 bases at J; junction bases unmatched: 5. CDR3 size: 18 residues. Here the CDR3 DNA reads TGTGCCAGCAGCTTACGGGGGACTAGCGGGAGGACCACCGGGGAGCTGTTTTTT. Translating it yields CASSLRGTSGRTTGELFF.

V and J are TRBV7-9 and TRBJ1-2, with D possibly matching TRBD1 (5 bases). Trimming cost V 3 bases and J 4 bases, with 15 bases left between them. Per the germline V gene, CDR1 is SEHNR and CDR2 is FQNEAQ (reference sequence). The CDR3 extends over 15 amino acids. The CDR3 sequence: CASSFGQDPLYGYTF. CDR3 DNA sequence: TGTGCCAGCAGCTTTGGACAAGATCCCCTCTATGGCTACACCTTC.

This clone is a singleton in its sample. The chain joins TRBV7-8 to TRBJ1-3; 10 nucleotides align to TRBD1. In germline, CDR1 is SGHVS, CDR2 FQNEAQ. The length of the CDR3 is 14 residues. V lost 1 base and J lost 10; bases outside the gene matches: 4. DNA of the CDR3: TGTGCCAGCAGCTTAGGGGACAGGGGTTGGACCATATATTTT. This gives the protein CASSLGDRGWTIYF.

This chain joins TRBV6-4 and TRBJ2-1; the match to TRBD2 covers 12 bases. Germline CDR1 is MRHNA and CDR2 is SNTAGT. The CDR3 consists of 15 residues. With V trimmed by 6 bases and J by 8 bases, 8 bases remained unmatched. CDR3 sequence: CASSASGRAADEQFF. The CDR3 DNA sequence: TGTGCCAGCAGCGCTAGCGGGAGGGCCGCCGATGAGCAGTTCTTC.

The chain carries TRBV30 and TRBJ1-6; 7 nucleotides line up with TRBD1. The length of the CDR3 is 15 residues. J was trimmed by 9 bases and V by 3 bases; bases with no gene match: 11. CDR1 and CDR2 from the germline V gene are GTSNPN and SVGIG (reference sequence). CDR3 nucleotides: TGTGCCTGGAGCACCCTCGGGACAGAGGCTTCACCCCTCCACTTT. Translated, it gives CAWSTLGTEASPLHF.

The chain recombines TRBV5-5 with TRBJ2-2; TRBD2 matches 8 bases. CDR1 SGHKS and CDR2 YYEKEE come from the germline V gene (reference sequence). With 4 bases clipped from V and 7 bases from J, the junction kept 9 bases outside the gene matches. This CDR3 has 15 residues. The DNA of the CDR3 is TGTGCCAGCAGCCGTACTACCGGGACTAGCGGGGAGCTGTTTTTT. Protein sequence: CASSRTTGTSGELFF.

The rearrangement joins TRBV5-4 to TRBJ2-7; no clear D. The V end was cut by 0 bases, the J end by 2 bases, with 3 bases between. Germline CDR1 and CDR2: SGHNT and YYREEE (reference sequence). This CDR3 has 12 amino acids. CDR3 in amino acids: CASSLAAYEQYF. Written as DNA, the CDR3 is TGTGCCAGCAGCTTGGCAGCCTACGAGCAGTACTTC. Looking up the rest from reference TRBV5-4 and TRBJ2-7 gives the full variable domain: ETGVTQSPTHLIKTRGQQVTLRCSSQSGHNTVSWYQQALGQGPQFIFQYYREEENGRGNFPPRFSGLQFPNYSSELNVNALELDDSALYLCASSLAAYEQYFGPGTRLTVT.

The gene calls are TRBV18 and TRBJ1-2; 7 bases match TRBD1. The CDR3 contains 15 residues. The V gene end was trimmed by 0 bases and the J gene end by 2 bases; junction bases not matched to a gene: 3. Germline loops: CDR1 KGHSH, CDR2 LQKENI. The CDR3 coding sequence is TGTGCCAGCTCACCACCGAGACAGGGAAACTATGGCTACACCTTC. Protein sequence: CASSPPRQGNYGYTF. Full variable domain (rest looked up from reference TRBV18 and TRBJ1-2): NAGVMQNPRHLVRRRGQEARLRCSPMKGHSHVYWYRQLPEEGLKFMVYLQKENIIDESGMPKERFSAEFPKEGPSILRIQQVVRGDSAAYFCASSPPRQGNYGYTFGSGTRLTVV.